These 21 T cell receptor beta chains came from one sample sequenced in a study of technical replicates of blood from a few donors. Data came from immunoSEQ multiplex PCR; TCRdb stores just in-frame clones and leaves some out. The sample includes tens of thousands of clones, nearly 97% of them seen just once. Input material: T cells isolated from PBMCs. The receptors come from a human donor in good health.

The chain employs TRBV5-4 and TRBJ1-1; weak D call: TRBD1 (5 bases). Trimming took 1 base from V and 4 from J, leaving 8 bases between them. Germline CDR1 is SGHNT and CDR2 is YYREEE (reference sequence). The CDR3 runs 13 residues. The CDR3 is CASSLTRVTEAFF. For the CDR3, the DNA is TGTGCCAGCAGCTTGACCAGGGTCACTGAAGCTTTCTTT.

The rearrangement links TRBV9 to TRBJ2-2; D may be TRBD1 (6 bases). CDR3 length: 15 residues. Looked up from germline, CDR1 is SGDLS and CDR2 is YYNGEE. V dropped 0 bases and J dropped 4 bases, with 10 bases sitting between them. CDR3 in amino acids: CASSVGGLGTGELFF. The CDR3 DNA reads TGTGCCAGCAGCGTAGGGGGGCTCGGCACCGGGGAGCTGTTTTTT.

This chain links TRBV27 with TRBJ2-7, with D possibly matching TRBD1 (6 bases). Trimming removed 3 bases at V and 4 bases at J, with 13 bases between. This CDR3 comprises 14 residues. Germline values: CDR1 MNHEY, CDR2 SMNVEV (reference sequence). The CDR3 here is CASSFNGGRYEQYF. The CDR3, as DNA: TGTGCCAGCAGTTTTAATGGGGGCAGGTACGAGCAGTACTTC.

The chain uses TRBV27 and TRBJ2-1; 8 bases fit TRBD2. Per the germline V gene, CDR1 is MNHEY and CDR2 is SMNVEV (reference sequence). J lost 8 bases, V lost 6 bases, and 9 bases had no gene match. The CDR3 has 14 residues. The chain's CDR3 is CASRGTSQVHEQFF. The DNA of the CDR3 is TGTGCCAGCAGAGGGACTAGTCAGGTCCATGAGCAGTTCTTC.

This chain connects TRBV7-9 to TRBJ2-1; 8 bases are a match to TRBD2. CDR3 length equals 14 residues. Germline CDR1 and CDR2: SEHNR and FQNEAQ (reference sequence). V lost 7 bases and J lost 4; bases outside the gene matches: 6. The CDR3, as DNA: TGTGCCAGCATCCAACTAGCGGTTTACAATGAGCAGTTCTTC. Translating it yields CASIQLAVYNEQFF.

This chain joins TRBV12-5 and TRBJ1-5, with a weak D call TRBD1 (6 bases). The germline V gene encodes CDR1 LGHNT and CDR2 FRNRAP. V lost 6 bases to trimming and J lost 4 bases, with 13 bases between them. CDR3 length: 14 amino acids. CDR3: CASGRSDRNQPQHF. CDR3 coding DNA: TGTGCTAGTGGCCGAAGTGACAGGAATCAGCCCCAGCATTTT.

This chain connects TRBV5-5 to TRBJ2-7; 9 nucleotides agree with TRBD2. The V segment lost 0 bases and the J segment 4 bases; nucleotides outside the gene matches: 5. The germline CDR1 and CDR2 sequences are SGHKS and YYEKEE (reference sequence). The CDR3 sequence is 15 residues long. The CDR3 region is CASSLGLAGFYEQYF. In nucleotides, the CDR3 is TGTGCCAGCAGCTTGGGGCTAGCGGGATTTTACGAGCAGTACTTC.

This chain links TRBV27 with TRBJ1-2; D not resolved. This CDR3 has 15 residues. V dropped 6 bases and J dropped 4 bases, with 18 bases sitting between them. CDR1 is MNHEY, CDR2 SMNVEV, per germline (reference sequence). The CDR3 is CASSRRGGSFYGYTF. Here the CDR3 DNA reads TGTGCCAGCAGCCGACGGGGTGGCAGCTTCTATGGCTACACCTTC.

The chain uses TRBV11-1 and TRBJ2-5, with D maybe TRBD2 (5 bases). V gave up 5 bases and J gave up 0 bases, with 10 bases separating them. CDR1 is SGHAT and CDR2 is FQDESV in the germline V gene (reference sequence). The CDR3 length is 14 residues. The DNA of the CDR3 is TGTGCCAGCAGCCGGTGGACTCACCAAGAGACCCAGTACTTC. It specifies CASSRWTHQETQYF. Using reference TRBV11-1 and TRBJ2-5 for the parts outside the CDR3, the full variable domain is EAEVAQSPRYKITEKSQAVAFWCDPISGHATLYWYRQILGQGPELLVQFQDESVVDDSQLPKDRFSAERLKGVDSTLKIQPAELGDSAMYLCASSRWTHQETQYFGPGTRLLVL.

The V and J genes are TRBV30 and TRBJ2-1, with 8 bases identical to TRBD2. The V gene's germline CDR1 is GTSNPN and CDR2 SVGIG (reference sequence). This CDR3 has 14 amino acids. V lost 3 bases, J lost 4 bases, and 5 bases stayed unmatched. The CDR3: CAWREGLGYNEQFF. The CDR3 region has the DNA TGTGCCTGGAGGGAGGGACTAGGGTACAATGAGCAGTTCTTC.

The chain employs TRBV9 and TRBJ2-3; 9 nucleotides align to TRBD2. Germline CDR1 reads SGDLS; CDR2 reads YYNGEE. V shed 4 bases and J 4 bases; nucleotides not matched to a gene: 7. CDR3 size: 15 residues. The chain's CDR3 is CASSSPGLASDTQYF. The DNA of the CDR3 is TGTGCCAGCAGCTCCCCGGGACTAGCATCAGATACGCAGTATTTT.

V usage is TRBV15 and J usage is TRBJ2-3; D perhaps matches TRBD1 (5 bases). Germline V gene lookup returns CDR1 LNHNV and CDR2 YYDKDF (reference sequence). The CDR3 loop spans 15 amino acids. V was trimmed by 7 bases and J by 4 bases, leaving 18 bases between them. The CDR3 loop is CATTRRQTTSDTQYF. CDR3 DNA: TGTGCCACCACGAGAAGACAGACAACCTCAGATACGCAGTATTTT.

The rearrangement uses TRBV27 and TRBJ2-7; TRBD2 aligns across 12 bases. After removal of 6 bases from V and 1 base from J, the junction contained 4 bases not matched to a gene. This CDR3 is built from 15 residues. Germline V CDR1 and CDR2: MNHEY, SMNVEV (reference sequence). CDR3 residues: CASRTTSGGSYEQYF. CDR3 in DNA: TGTGCCAGCAGGACGACTAGCGGGGGTTCCTACGAGCAGTACTTC.

This chain uses TRBV6-6 with TRBJ1-1; D is perhaps TRBD1 (6 bases). Looked up from germline, CDR1 is MNHNY and CDR2 is SVGAGI (reference sequence). The CDR3 runs to 14 residues. V was clipped by 6 bases and J by 0 bases, with 11 bases between them. CDR3 in amino acids: CASRQGTLNTEAFF. CDR3 in DNA: TGTGCCAGCAGACAAGGGACACTGAACACTGAAGCTTTCTTT.

The rearrangement links TRBV5-1 to TRBJ2-7, with 9 bases aligning to TRBD1. The CDR3 runs 15 residues. The ends lost 1 base at V and 5 bases at J; junction bases unmatched: 7. Germline V CDR1 and CDR2: SGHRS, YFSETQ. Here the CDR3 DNA reads TGCGCCAGCAGCTTGTCCGGGACAGGGATAAACGAGCAGTACTTC. This sequence encodes CASSLSGTGINEQYF.

The V gene is TRBV19, the J gene TRBJ2-3; 7 nucleotides match TRBD2. There are 17 residues in the CDR3. Germline V gene sequence: CDR1 LNHDA, CDR2 SQIVND (reference sequence). Trimming at V came to 2 bases and at J to 2 bases, leaving 10 bases not matched to a gene. The CDR3 reads CASSITVGGWSTDTQYF. Written as DNA, the CDR3 is TGTGCCAGTAGTATAACTGTGGGGGGGTGGTCCACAGATACGCAGTATTTT.

V is TRBV5-1 and J is TRBJ2-7; TRBD2 aligns across 8 bases. Germline V gene lookup returns CDR1 SGHRS and CDR2 YFSETQ. Germline trimming cut 5 bases from V and 0 bases from J; bases unmatched to any gene: 10. The CDR3 contains 16 residues. The CDR3 spells CASSGRGGLSSYEQYF. CDR3 nucleotide sequence: TGCGCCAGCAGTGGCCGGGGGGGACTTAGCTCCTACGAGCAGTACTTC.

This chain connects TRBV7-9 to TRBJ2-1, with TRBD2 matching 11 bases. There are 14 residues in the CDR3. V was pared by 5 bases and J by 7 bases, with 4 bases of the junction left unmatched. Germline CDR1 SEHNR, CDR2 FQNEAQ (reference sequence). The CDR3 spells CASSHSGRGNEQFF. Here the CDR3 DNA reads TGTGCCAGCAGCCATAGCGGGAGGGGTAATGAGCAGTTCTTC.

The gene calls are TRBV7-9 and TRBJ2-1; weak D call: TRBD2 (6 bases). Trimming pared 2 bases from V and 7 bases from J, leaving 12 bases between. Germline CDR1 and CDR2: SEHNR and FQNEAQ (reference sequence). This CDR3 spans 14 amino acids. CDR3 sequence reads: CASSLWGLGNEQFF. The CDR3 bases are TGTGCCAGCAGCTTATGGGGACTCGGAAATGAGCAGTTCTTC. Combining the CDR3 with reference TRBV7-9 and TRBJ2-1 gives the whole variable domain DTGVSQNPRHKITKRGQNVTFRCDPISEHNRLYWYRQTLGQGPEFLTYFQNEAQLEKSRLLSDRFSAERPKGSFSTLEIQRTEQGDSAMYLCASSLWGLGNEQFFGPGTRLTVL.

This chain uses TRBV4-1 with TRBJ2-2; possible D gene TRBD2, 5 bases. The ends were cut back, 5 bases at V and 1 base at J, with 14 bases in the middle. This CDR3 has 16 residues. The germline V gene encodes CDR1 MGHRA and CDR2 YSYEKL. The CDR3 sequence is CASSALSGLNTGELFF. The CDR3 DNA sequence: TGCGCCAGCAGCGCCCTGAGCGGTCTGAACACCGGGGAGCTGTTTTTT.

The chain is built from TRBV19 and TRBJ2-3, with D possibly matching TRBD1 (6 bases). CDR1 and CDR2 from the germline V gene are LNHDA and SQIVND (reference sequence). Trimming removed 0 bases from V and 6 bases from J, with 19 bases in between. There are 17 residues in the CDR3. The CDR3 protein is CASSIDLRDIRFDTQYF. The CDR3 region has the DNA TGTGCCAGTAGTATAGATTTAAGGGACATTAGATTTGATACGCAGTATTTT.